The rows below give T cell receptor beta chains drawn from one sample of a study of blood T cell repertoires in COVID-19. Measured with immunoSEQ multiplex PCR; TCRdb has only the in-frame clones, and not every one. The sample includes 200,000 to 300,000 clones, roughly 87% of them seen just once. Material for sequencing was peripheral blood. The source is a man between 60 and 70 years old who had recovered from COVID-19. CDR3s include the opening cysteine and the closing phenylalanine or tryptophan. D genes are given only for firm matches. For some rows the clone size is stated as once, few or many, or as a class when expanded; others skip it.

CDR3: CASSPWATNYGYTF
DNA: TGTGCCAGCAGTCCTTGGGCAACCAACTATGGCTACACCTTC
V: TRBV6-5
D: NA
J: TRBJ1-2
size: NA
length: 14

CDR3: CASSLDSGKLGNEQFF
DNA: TGTGCCAGCAGCTTAGATTCGGGGAAACTCGGCAATGAGCAGTTCTTC
V: TRBV11-3
D: NA
J: TRBJ2-1
size: NA
length: 16

CDR3: CASSRGQIYEQYF
DNA: TGTGCCAGCAGCCGGGGACAGATCTACGAGCAGTACTTC
V: TRBV5-4
D: TRBD1
J: TRBJ2-7
size: once
length: 13

CDR3: CASGGQETQYF
DNA: TGCGCCAGCGGCGGCCAAGAGACCCAGTACTTC
V: TRBV5-1
D: NA
J: TRBJ2-5
size: NA
length: 11

CDR3: CASSPPSGFYTQYF
DNA: TGTGCCAGCTCACCACCCTCGGGGTTTTATACGCAGTATTTT
V: TRBV18
D: NA
J: TRBJ2-3
size: NA
length: 14

CDR3: CASSLASKGTEAFF
DNA: TGCGCCAGCAGCTTGGCCTCAAAGGGGACTGAAGCTTTCTTT
V: TRBV5-1
D: NA
J: TRBJ1-1
size: NA
length: 14

CDR3: CASSLEGRTAYEQYF
DNA: TGTGCCAGCAGCTTAGAGGGTAGGACAGCCTACGAGCAGTACTTC
V: TRBV7-2
D: NA
J: TRBJ2-7
size: NA
length: 15

CDR3: CASSSGLAGGQETQYF
DNA: TGTGCCAGCAGTTCGGGACTAGCGGGAGGACAAGAGACCCAGTACTTC
V: TRBV6-2/TRBV6-3
D: TRBD2
J: TRBJ2-5
size: few
length: 16

CDR3: CAWRVGGQTNNEQFF
DNA: TGTGCCTGGAGGGTGGGGGGTCAGACCAACAATGAGCAGTTCTTC
V: TRBV30
D: NA
J: TRBJ2-1
size: NA
length: 15

CDR3: CASSASQGGNTGELFF
DNA: TGTGCCAGCAGCGCTAGCCAGGGGGGCAACACCGGGGAGCTGTTTTTT
V: TRBV3-1/TRBV3-2
D: NA
J: TRBJ2-2
size: NA
length: 16

CDR3: CAWSHLGLSSGELFF
DNA: TGTGCCTGGAGTCACCTGGGACTTTCCTCGGGGGAGCTGTTTTTT
V: TRBV30
D: NA
J: TRBJ2-2
size: NA
length: 15

CDR3: CASSHLLTGGEAAASGELFF
DNA: TGTGCCAGCAGCCACCTCTTGACAGGGGGCGAAGCAGCAGCGTCCGGGGAGCTGTTTTTT
V: TRBV2
D: TRBD1
J: TRBJ2-2
size: NA
length: 20

CDR3: CATSRPGTGTGELFF
DNA: TGTGCCACCTCCCGCCCGGGGACAGGCACCGGGGAGCTGTTTTTT
V: TRBV5-6
D: TRBD1
J: TRBJ2-2
size: few
length: 15

CDR3: CASSARLVFREETQYF
DNA: TGTGCCAGCAGCGCCCGACTAGTTTTCAGAGAAGAGACCCAGTACTTC
V: TRBV3-1/TRBV3-2
D: NA
J: TRBJ2-5
size: NA
length: 16

CDR3: CASSKGRREKLFF
DNA: TGTGCCAGCAGCAAAGGTAGGAGGGAAAAACTGTTTTTT
V: TRBV21-1
D: NA
J: TRBJ1-4
size: NA
length: 13

CDR3: CASSTTGFGYTF
DNA: TGTGCCAGCAGCACGACAGGGTTCGGCTACACCTTC
V: TRBV7-9
D: TRBD1
J: TRBJ1-2
size: NA
length: 12

CDR3: CASSLVRADSPLHF
DNA: TGTGCCAGCAGCTTGGTCAGGGCGGATTCACCCCTCCACTTT
V: TRBV5-6
D: NA
J: TRBJ1-6
size: NA
length: 14

CDR3: CASSQSQYEQYF
DNA: TGTGCCAGCAGCCAATCGCAGTACGAGCAGTACTTC
V: TRBV3-1/TRBV3-2
D: NA
J: TRBJ2-7
size: NA
length: 12

CDR3: CASSLGTGVHQPQHF
DNA: TGTGCCAGCAGTTTAGGGACAGGGGTTCATCAGCCCCAGCATTTT
V: TRBV28
D: TRBD1
J: TRBJ1-5
size: NA
length: 15

CDR3: CASSTAAGGSTDTQYF
DNA: TGTGCCAGTAGTACCGCAGCGGGGGGGTCCACAGATACGCAGTATTTT
V: TRBV19
D: TRBD2
J: TRBJ2-3
size: NA
length: 16

CDR3: CASSQGTGGLEQYF
DNA: TGTGCCAGCAGCCAAGGGACAGGGGGTCTCGAGCAGTACTTC
V: TRBV3-1/TRBV3-2
D: TRBD1
J: TRBJ2-7
size: NA
length: 14

CDR3: CASSGLTIVTDTQYF
DNA: TGCGCCAGCAGTGGACTGACCATAGTCACAGATACGCAGTATTTT
V: TRBV5-1
D: NA
J: TRBJ2-3
size: NA
length: 15

CDR3: CASSRTGSDYGYTF
DNA: TGTGCCAGCTCCAGGACAGGGAGTGACTATGGCTACACCTTC
V: TRBV18
D: TRBD1
J: TRBJ1-2
size: NA
length: 14

CDR3: CASSTSNLGPLAKNIQYF
DNA: TGTGCCAGTAGTACGAGTAATTTGGGGCCCTTAGCCAAAAACATTCAGTACTTC
V: TRBV19
D: NA
J: TRBJ2-4
size: NA
length: 18

CDR3: CASGDSNTYEQYF
DNA: TGTGCCAGTGGGGACAGTAACACCTACGAGCAGTACTTC
V: TRBV7-9
D: TRBD1
J: TRBJ2-7
size: NA
length: 13

CDR3: CAWSQTNEKLFF
DNA: TGTGCCTGGAGCCAGACTAATGAAAAACTGTTTTTT
V: TRBV30
D: NA
J: TRBJ1-4
size: NA
length: 12

CDR3: CASSYSDRVDQPQHF
DNA: TGTGCCAGCAGTTACTCAGACAGGGTAGATCAGCCCCAGCATTTT
V: TRBV6-6
D: TRBD1
J: TRBJ1-5
size: NA
length: 15

CDR3: CASSTGGSNQPQHF
DNA: TGTGCCAGCAGCACAGGGGGGAGCAATCAGCCCCAGCATTTT
V: TRBV7-2
D: TRBD1
J: TRBJ1-5
size: NA
length: 14

CDR3: CASRVGGTGELFF
DNA: TGTGCCAGCCGTGTAGGGGGCACCGGGGAGCTGTTTTTT
V: TRBV28
D: NA
J: TRBJ2-2
size: NA
length: 13

CDR3: CASGEASWSNQPQHF
DNA: TGTGCCAGCGGTGAGGCCTCATGGAGTAATCAGCCCCAGCATTTT
V: TRBV6-1
D: NA
J: TRBJ1-5
size: NA
length: 15

CDR3: CASSQRGTDTQYF
DNA: TGTGCCAGCAGCCAGAGAGGAACAGATACGCAGTATTTT
V: TRBV3-1/TRBV3-2
D: NA
J: TRBJ2-3
size: NA
length: 13

CDR3: CASSTAGTQYQETQYF
DNA: TGTGCCAGTAGTACTGCCGGGACACAGTACCAAGAGACCCAGTACTTC
V: TRBV19
D: NA
J: TRBJ2-5
size: NA
length: 16

CDR3: CASSLQGTNSPLHF
DNA: TGCGCCAGCAGCTTGCAGGGGACGAATTCACCCCTCCACTTT
V: TRBV5-1
D: NA
J: TRBJ1-6
size: NA
length: 14

CDR3: CASSLAGLVSDTQYF
DNA: TGTGCCAGCAGCTTGGCGGGACTAGTGTCAGATACGCAGTATTTT
V: TRBV5-6
D: TRBD2
J: TRBJ2-3
size: NA
length: 15

CDR3: CASSELLGRSEAFF
DNA: TGTGCCAGCAGTGAACTATTGGGGCGCAGTGAAGCTTTCTTT
V: TRBV25-1
D: NA
J: TRBJ1-1
size: NA
length: 14

CDR3: CASSLGTDSYNSPLHF
DNA: TGCGCCAGCAGCCTCGGGACTGACTCCTATAATTCACCCCTCCACTTT
V: TRBV4-1
D: NA
J: TRBJ1-6
size: NA
length: 16

CDR3: CASSQGLTSGGAGETQYF
DNA: TGTGCCAGCAGCCAAGGTCTAACTAGCGGGGGGGCGGGAGAGACCCAGTACTTC
V: TRBV3-1/TRBV3-2
D: TRBD2
J: TRBJ2-5
size: NA
length: 18

CDR3: CATTHHPQGFGEKLFF
DNA: TGTGCCACTACCCATCATCCACAGGGTTTTGGTGAAAAACTGTTTTTT
V: TRBV19
D: NA
J: TRBJ1-4
size: NA
length: 16

CDR3: CASRGDSNTGELFF
DNA: TGTGCCAGCCGGGGGGACTCGAACACCGGGGAGCTGTTTTTT
V: TRBV27
D: TRBD2
J: TRBJ2-2
size: NA
length: 14

CDR3: CASSSLTGDLSPLHF
DNA: TGTGCCAGCAGCTCACTGACAGGGGATCTTTCACCCCTCCACTTT
V: TRBV7-8
D: TRBD1
J: TRBJ1-6
size: NA
length: 15

CDR3: CASSPGGRYEAFF
DNA: TGTGCCAGCTCACCAGGGGGGAGGTATGAAGCTTTCTTT
V: TRBV18
D: NA
J: TRBJ1-1
size: NA
length: 13

CDR3: CASSFLTAQIPTDTQYF
DNA: TGCGCCAGCAGCTTTCTGACAGCACAGATACCCACAGATACGCAGTATTTT
V: TRBV5-1
D: NA
J: TRBJ2-3
size: NA
length: 17

CDR3: CASSGTGGASPLHF
DNA: TGTGCCAGTAGTGGGACAGGGGGCGCCTCACCCCTCCACTTT
V: TRBV19
D: TRBD1
J: TRBJ1-6
size: NA
length: 14

CDR3: CASSDTGQGNEKLFF
DNA: TGTGCCAGCAGCGATACGGGACAGGGGAATGAAAAACTGTTTTTT
V: TRBV2
D: TRBD1
J: TRBJ1-4
size: NA
length: 15

CDR3: CASSYGTGLKGNTIYF
DNA: TGTGCCAGCAGCTACGGGACAGGCCTAAAGGGAAACACCATATATTTT
V: TRBV6-6
D: TRBD1
J: TRBJ1-3
size: NA
length: 16

CDR3: CASSLRDMTLKIGELFF
DNA: TGCGCCAGCAGCTTGAGGGACATGACGCTTAAGATCGGGGAGCTGTTTTTT
V: TRBV5-1
D: NA
J: TRBJ2-2
size: NA
length: 17

CDR3: CAIETRGNTEAFF
DNA: TGTGCCATCGAAACAAGGGGGAACACTGAAGCTTTCTTT
V: TRBV12-3/TRBV12-4
D: NA
J: TRBJ1-1
size: NA
length: 13

CDR3: CASSIDRGMSNQPQHF
DNA: TGTGCCAGCAGTATCGACAGAGGCATGAGCAATCAGCCCCAGCATTTT
V: TRBV2
D: NA
J: TRBJ1-5
size: NA
length: 16

CDR3: CASSLWTGSVADTQYF
DNA: TGTGCCAGCAGCCTATGGACAGGGAGTGTTGCAGATACGCAGTATTTT
V: TRBV7-9
D: TRBD1
J: TRBJ2-3
size: NA
length: 16

CDR3: CASSRLTQGDEQYF
DNA: TGTGCCAGCAGCCGCCTGACACAGGGGGATGAGCAGTACTTC
V: TRBV14
D: TRBD1
J: TRBJ2-7
size: few
length: 14